The 20 T cell receptor beta chains presented below share a single source sample, sequenced in a study of cytomegalovirus exposure and HLA in healthy donors. The PCR contained 60 Vbeta and 13 Jbeta primers. Measured with immunoSEQ multiplex PCR; TCRdb has only the in-frame clones, and not every one. The table for this sample gives roughly 80,000 clones. The source material was PBMCs. The receptor set was obtained from a girl between 10 and 17 years old in good health and CMV-seropositive.

The rearrangement uses TRBV10-3 and TRBJ1-2; the D is unclear. Trimming pared 2 bases from V and 5 bases from J, leaving 6 bases between. Germline CDR1 and CDR2: ENHRY and SYGVKD. This CDR3 has 12 amino acids. The CDR3 DNA reads as TGTGCCATCAGTGAGACGAGTTATGGCTACACCTTC. Its translation is CAISETSYGYTF.

The chain couples TRBV7-9 to TRBJ1-2; D remains unclear. Trimming took off 5 bases at V and 2 bases at J, with 6 bases between the two ends. This CDR3 contains 12 residues. CDR1 is SEHNR, CDR2 FQNEAQ, per germline (reference sequence). The CDR3 protein is CASSNGNYGYTF. Here the CDR3 DNA reads TGTGCCAGCAGCAACGGGAACTATGGCTACACCTTC.

V and J are TRBV4-1 and TRBJ1-5, with 7 bases aligning to TRBD1. From germline, CDR1 is MGHRA and CDR2 YSYEKL. J was trimmed by 8 bases and V by 3 bases; bases with no gene match: 7. The length of the CDR3 is 14 residues. The chain's CDR3 is CASSQRQGGEPQHF. The CDR3, as DNA: TGCGCCAGCAGCCAGAGACAGGGCGGTGAGCCCCAGCATTTT.

The rearrangement uses TRBV9 and TRBJ1-2; D is possibly TRBD1 (5 bases). This CDR3 comprises 15 residues. CDR1 and CDR2 from the germline V gene are SGDLS and YYNGEE. Trimming cost V 3 bases and J 0 bases, with 12 bases left between them. CDR3 amino acids: CASSAGGGTNYGYTF. The CDR3 nucleotides read TGTGCCAGCAGCGCGGGGGGAGGTACTAACTATGGCTACACCTTC.

J is TRBJ2-5 and V is TRBV5-1, with a tentative D call TRBD2 (5 bases). Trimming took off 4 bases at V and 3 bases at J, with 13 bases between the two ends. CDR3 size: 14 residues. Germline lookup yields CDR1 SGHRS and CDR2 YFSETQ. CDR3 nucleotide sequence: TGCGCCAGCAGCATGACTACGCGGAAAGAGACCCAGTACTTC. Protein product: CASSMTTRKETQYF.

V and J are TRBV5-1 and TRBJ2-7; TRBD1 agrees at 9 bases. V shed 0 bases and J 0 bases; nucleotides not matched to a gene: 1. Per the germline V gene, CDR1 is SGHRS and CDR2 is YFSETQ. There are 15 residues in the CDR3. The CDR3 nucleotides read TGCGCCAGCAGCTTGGACAGGGGGCGCTCCTACGAGCAGTACTTC. This sequence encodes CASSLDRGRSYEQYF.

The chain is built from TRBV5-6 and TRBJ1-2; D unresolved. Germline-derived CDR1 and CDR2 are SGHDT and YYEEEE. CDR3 size: 13 residues. The V end lost 2 bases, the J end lost 2 bases, and 7 bases lay between the germline ends. The CDR3 protein is CASSFLENYGYTF. Here the CDR3 DNA reads TGTGCCAGCAGCTTTTTAGAAAACTATGGCTACACCTTC.

The CDR3 is CASSGRRRNQPQHF. DNA of the CDR3: TGTGCCAGCAGCGGACGGAGGCGCAATCAGCCCCAGCATTTT. The chain couples TRBV6-1 to TRBJ1-5, with no clear D. This CDR3 contains 14 residues. The V gene lost 6 bases and the J gene lost 2 bases, with 11 bases spanning the gap. The germline V gene encodes CDR1 MNHNS and CDR2 SASEGT.

The chain is built from TRBV27 and TRBJ2-5; the match to TRBD2 covers 13 bases. The CDR3 spans 17 residues. V shed 7 bases and J 3 bases; nucleotides not matched to a gene: 11. Germline V gene lookup returns CDR1 MNHEY and CDR2 SMNVEV (reference sequence). CDR3 residues: CASTAIWTSGGKETQYF. The CDR3 nucleotides read TGTGCCAGCACCGCAATCTGGACTAGCGGGGGCAAAGAGACCCAGTACTTC.

The genes are TRBV9 and TRBJ2-3, with 8 nucleotides matching TRBD2. CDR3 length equals 15 residues. With 1 base clipped from V and 4 bases from J, the junction kept 5 bases outside the gene matches. Germline CDR1 SGDLS, CDR2 YYNGEE. CDR3 DNA: TGTGCCAGCAGCGTATGGGGTAGCGGGGCAGATACGCAGTATTTT. This encodes CASSVWGSGADTQYF.

A remark on this clone: At one of its ends the junction is not consistent with the germline gene, which may arise from a read error. V usage is TRBV7-7 and J usage is TRBJ2-3, with 9 bases fitting TRBD2. Germline assignment: CDR1 SSHAT and CDR2 FNYEAQ (reference sequence). This CDR3 contains 13 residues. CDR3 nucleotides: TGTGCTAGCAGCTTAGCGGGGGCGGATACGCAGTATTTT. Its translation is CASSLAGADTQYF.

The V and J genes are TRBV18 and TRBJ2-7; tentative D call: TRBD1 (5 bases). The V gene's germline CDR1 is KGHSH and CDR2 LQKENI. Trimming pared 5 bases from V and 4 bases from J, leaving 15 bases between. CDR3 length equals 14 residues. The CDR3 sequence is CASSRAGKRYEQYV. The CDR3 region has the DNA TGTGCCAGCTCAAGAGCAGGGAAGAGGTACGAGCAGTACGTC.

The rearrangement links TRBV13 to TRBJ2-5; TRBD1 matches at 8 bases. V shed 5 bases and J 4 bases; nucleotides not matched to a gene: 6. Germline values: CDR1 PRHDT, CDR2 FYEKMQ (reference sequence). This CDR3 comprises 14 residues. The CDR3: CASSMTGVAETQYF. In nucleotides, the CDR3 is TGTGCCAGCAGCATGACAGGGGTCGCAGAGACCCAGTACTTC.

The chain has TRBV28 and TRBJ1-2, with 8 bases identical to TRBD1. With V trimmed by 4 bases and J by 2 bases, 3 bases remained unmatched. This CDR3 has 14 residues. Germline CDR1 reads MDHEN; CDR2 reads SYDVKM. The CDR3 sequence: CASSSPGGNYGYTF. CDR3 DNA: TGTGCCAGCAGTTCACCAGGGGGCAACTATGGCTACACCTTC.

The V gene is TRBV10-3, the J gene TRBJ2-7; 9 bases are shared with TRBD1. CDR3 length: 13 amino acids. Trimming cost V 6 bases and J 3 bases; bases outside gene matches: 3. In germline, CDR1 is ENHRY, CDR2 SYGVKD. CDR3 bases: TGTGCCATCAGAACAGGGGGCGGCTACGAGCAGTACTTC. It yields the protein CAIRTGGGYEQYF.

The chain has TRBV6-6 and TRBJ2-1, with TRBD1 matching 7 bases. Germline CDR1 reads MNHNY; CDR2 reads SVGAGI (reference sequence). V shed 6 bases and J 9 bases; nucleotides not matched to a gene: 2. CDR3 length: 11 amino acids. CDR3 DNA: TGTGCCAGCAGACAGGGGTTTGAGCAGTTCTTC. Encoded protein: CASRQGFEQFF.

The chain links TRBV2 to TRBJ2-3; 7 nucleotides line up with TRBD2. After removal of 9 bases from V and 4 bases from J, the junction contained 10 bases not matched to a gene. The V gene's germline CDR1 is SNHLY and CDR2 FYNNEI. The length of the CDR3 is 14 residues. The CDR3 DNA sequence: TGTGCCAGAACTGAACTAGCGTCCCCAGATACGCAGTATTTT. It encodes CARTELASPDTQYF. The variable domain in full, with the rest retrieved from reference TRBV2 and TRBJ2-3, is EPEVTQTPSHQVTQMGQEVILRCVPISNHLYFYWYRQILGQKVEFLVSFYNNEISEKSEIFDDQFSVERPDGSNFTLKIRSTKLEDSAMYFCARTELASPDTQYFGPGTRLTVL.

The chain recombines TRBV28 with TRBJ1-2; D is unclear. From germline, CDR1 is MDHEN and CDR2 SYDVKM. Trimming removed 8 bases at V and 8 bases at J, with 24 bases between. CDR3 size: 15 residues. The CDR3 DNA follows: TGTGCCAGCTCATTCCCCTCTACCGGGGTAAGGGGCTACACCTTC. Translating it yields CASSFPSTGVRGYTF.

The chain employs TRBV6-6 and TRBJ2-1; 7 bases align to TRBD2. The CDR3 length is 15 residues. Trimming at V came to 5 bases and at J to 4 bases, leaving 8 bases not matched to a gene. CDR1 and CDR2 (germline): MNHNY, SVGAGI (reference sequence). CDR3 protein: CASSKGLFLYNEQFF. In DNA, the CDR3 is TGTGCCAGCAGTAAGGGACTATTTTTATACAATGAGCAGTTCTTC.

This chain joins TRBV2 and TRBJ1-3, with 9 bases aligning to TRBD1. The germline CDR1 and CDR2 sequences are SNHLY and FYNNEI. The V segment lost 4 bases and the J segment 4 bases; nucleotides outside the gene matches: 5. The CDR3 is 15 amino acids. In DNA, the CDR3 is TGTGCCAGCAGTGGGACAGGGGTCTCAGGAAACACCATATATTTT. Residues: CASSGTGVSGNTIYF.